There are a few counts of the clone carrying this TCR beta chain. The sample originates from a study of beta chain features in type 1 diabetes. Investigators reverse transcribed all isolated RNA, so they sequenced expressed TCRB transcripts. Assay: immunoSEQ multiplex PCR; the TCRdb copy retains only in-frame clones and omits some. The table lists roughly 330,000 clones, more than 9.5% of them singletons. CDR1 is SGHTA and CDR2 is FQGNSA in the germline V gene. Germline trimming cut 3 bases from V and 10 bases from J; bases unmatched to any gene: 14. The CDR3 contains 17 residues. The chain carries TRBV7-2 and TRBJ2-1, with 11 positions matching TRBD2. The sample comprised naive CD4+ T cells from blood. This TCR came from a woman in her thirties in good health. The CDR3 coding sequence is TGTGCCAGCAGCTTTCCGCCTCTAGCGGGAGGCGCCCGAGAGCAGTTCTTC. The encoded protein is CASSFPPLAGGAREQFF.